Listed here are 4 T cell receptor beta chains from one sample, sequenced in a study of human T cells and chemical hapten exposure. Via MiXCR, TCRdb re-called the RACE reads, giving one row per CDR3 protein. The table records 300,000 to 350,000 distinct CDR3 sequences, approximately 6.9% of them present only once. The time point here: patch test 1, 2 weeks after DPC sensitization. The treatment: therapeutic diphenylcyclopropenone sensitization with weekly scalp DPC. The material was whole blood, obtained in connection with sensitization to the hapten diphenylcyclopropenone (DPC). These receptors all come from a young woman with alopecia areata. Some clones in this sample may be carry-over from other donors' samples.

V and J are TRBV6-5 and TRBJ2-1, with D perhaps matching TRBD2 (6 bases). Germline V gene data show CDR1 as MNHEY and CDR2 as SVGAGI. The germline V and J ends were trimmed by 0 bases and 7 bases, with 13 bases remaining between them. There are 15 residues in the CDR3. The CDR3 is CASSYSERGSNEQFF. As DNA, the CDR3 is TGTGCCAGCAGTTACTCGGAACGGGGGTCTAATGAGCAGTTCTTC.

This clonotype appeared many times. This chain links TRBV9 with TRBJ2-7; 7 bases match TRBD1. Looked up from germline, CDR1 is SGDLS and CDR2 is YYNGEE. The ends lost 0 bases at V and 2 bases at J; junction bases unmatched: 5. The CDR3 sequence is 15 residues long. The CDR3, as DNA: TGTGCCAGCAGCGTAGGACAGGGCCCCGCCTACGAGCAGTACTTC. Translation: CASSVGQGPAYEQYF.

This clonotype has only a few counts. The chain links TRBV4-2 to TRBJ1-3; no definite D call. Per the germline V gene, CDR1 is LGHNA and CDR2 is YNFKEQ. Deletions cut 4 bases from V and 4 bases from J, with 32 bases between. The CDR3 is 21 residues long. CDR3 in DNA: TGTGCCAGCAGCCGCCGATCGATCGACGCTCTTGGGCGCCAGGTCGGAAACACCATATATTTT. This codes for CASSRRSIDALGRQVGNTIYF.

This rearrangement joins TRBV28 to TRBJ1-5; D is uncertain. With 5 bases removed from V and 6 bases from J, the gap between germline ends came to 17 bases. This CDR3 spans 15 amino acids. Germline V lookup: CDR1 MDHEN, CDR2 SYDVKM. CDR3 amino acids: CASSLAGLGRQPQHF. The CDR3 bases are TGTGCCAGCAGTCTCGCAGGCCTAGGTCGTCAGCCCCAGCATTTT.